A selection of T cell receptor beta chains follows, all from one sample in a study of memory CD4+ T cells and cytomegalovirus serostatus. Data came from immunoSEQ multiplex PCR; TCRdb stores just in-frame clones and leaves some out. In the table there are some 87,000 clones, about 80% of which are singletons. Sequenced input: memory CD4+ T cells from blood. The receptors shown here come from an adult in good health and CMV-seropositive. The CDR3 runs from the conserved cysteine through the conserved F or W. A D gene is named only where the DNA matches it firmly. Size is stated for part of the rows, as once, few or many counts, or as a class when the clone is expanded.

clone size,D gene,J gene,V gene,CDR3 length,CDR3 protein,CDR3 DNA
.,.,TRBJ2-7,TRBV11-2,14,CASSGSYAAHEQYF,TGTGCCAGCAGCGGCAGTTACGCGGCCCACGAGCAGTACTTC
.,.,TRBJ2-7,TRBV18,14,CASSPKQLSYEQYF,TGTGCCAGCTCACCAAAACAGCTCTCCTACGAGCAGTACTTC
.,.,TRBJ2-1,TRBV27,17,CASTIRPRAGFDNEQFF,TGTGCCAGCACTATACGACCACGGGCGGGTTTCGATAATGAGCAGTTCTTC
.,TRBD2,TRBJ2-7,TRBV10-3,15,CAIRNEASGSHEQYF,TGTGCCATCAGAAACGAGGCCAGCGGGAGCCACGAGCAGTACTTC
.,.,TRBJ1-1,TRBV7-9,13,CASSLGSSPTAFF,TGTGCCAGCAGCTTAGGCAGCTCCCCGACGGCTTTCTTT
.,.,TRBJ1-5,TRBV27,17,CASPGGPRDDSNQPQHF,TGTGCCAGCCCCGGGGGTCCCCGGGACGATAGCAATCAGCCCCAGCATTTT
.,TRBD2,TRBJ2-1,TRBV30,15,CAWSLPGGRGHEQFF,TGTGCCTGGAGCCTACCCGGCGGGAGGGGGCATGAGCAGTTCTTC
.,TRBD1,TRBJ1-2,TRBV7-2,15,CASSLLVGGGDGYTF,TGTGCCAGCAGCTTACTCGTAGGGGGCGGGGATGGCTACACCTTC
.,.,TRBJ2-3,TRBV28,15,CASSPFRKGADTQYF,TGTGCCAGCAGCCCTTTCAGGAAAGGGGCAGATACGCAGTATTTT
.,.,TRBJ1-5,TRBV28,14,CASRVRGGGQPQHF,TGTGCCAGCAGGGTGAGGGGGGGCGGACAGCCCCAGCATTTT
.,.,TRBJ1-4,TRBV30,15,CAWTEPLRPSEKLFF,TGTGCCTGGACCGAGCCCCTCCGGCCGAGCGAAAAACTGTTTTTT
.,TRBD1,TRBJ1-2,TRBV5-4,16,CASSPPDRERLYGYTF,TGTGCCAGCAGCCCCCCCGACAGGGAGAGACTCTATGGCTACACCTTC
.,TRBD1,TRBJ1-3,TRBV27,16,CASSQGQANSGNTIYF,TGTGCCAGCAGTCAGGGACAGGCCAACTCTGGAAACACCATATATTTT
.,.,TRBJ1-2,TRBV29-1,13,CSVEGQGNYGYTF,TGCAGCGTTGAAGGGCAGGGGAACTATGGCTACACCTTC
.,.,TRBJ1-4,TRBV29-1,13,CSVRRTENEKLFF,TGCAGCGTACGGAGGACAGAGAATGAAAAACTGTTTTTT
.,.,TRBJ1-5,TRBV2,15,CASDPTGDRNQPQHF,TGTGCCAGCGACCCTACGGGGGACCGCAATCAGCCCCAGCATTTT
.,TRBD2,TRBJ2-5,TRBV7-2,13,CASKREILETQYF,TGTGCCAGCAAGCGGGAGATTTTAGAGACCCAGTACTTC
.,.,TRBJ1-3,TRBV2,14,CASRGQGPGNTIYF,TGTGCCAGCAGAGGGCAGGGCCCTGGAAACACCATATATTTT
.,.,TRBJ1-5,TRBV5-4,12,CASSLDNQPQHF,TGTGCCAGCAGCTTGGACAACCAGCCCCAGCATTTT
.,.,TRBJ2-5,TRBV11-3,13,CASSLEAQETQYF,TGTGCCAGCAGCTTAGAGGCCCAAGAGACCCAGTACTTC
.,.,TRBJ1-2,TRBV6-1,12,CASAATGYGYTF,TGTGCCAGCGCAGCGACCGGATATGGCTACACCTTC
few,.,TRBJ2-1,TRBV19,14,CASSMTRGYNEQFF,TGTGCCAGTAGTATGACTAGGGGATACAATGAGCAGTTCTTC
.,TRBD1,TRBJ2-7,TRBV2,16,CASETGGASNAYEQYF,TGTGCCAGCGAGACAGGGGGCGCGAGTAACGCCTACGAGCAGTACTTC
.,TRBD2,TRBJ2-2,TRBV7-7,16,CASSDGLAGYTGELFF,TGTGCTAGCAGCGACGGACTAGCGGGATACACCGGGGAGCTGTTTTTT
.,.,TRBJ2-7,TRBV2,11,CASSAWAEQYF,TGTGCCAGCAGCGCTTGGGCCGAGCAGTACTTC
.,.,TRBJ2-3,TRBV7-8,17,CASSLQSAGVRTDTQYF,TGTGCCAGCAGCTTACAGTCTGCAGGGGTGAGGACAGATACGCAGTATTTT
.,TRBD1,TRBJ1-3,TRBV7-2,17,CASSLDRGFGSGNTIYF,TGTGCCAGCAGCTTGGACAGGGGCTTTGGCTCTGGAAACACCATATATTTT
.,.,TRBJ1-5,TRBV19,16,CASSISFVADNQPQHF,TGTGCCAGTAGTATAAGTTTCGTGGCAGACAATCAGCCCCAGCATTTT
.,.,TRBJ1-1,TRBV7-9,13,CAAQGRMNTEAFF,TGTGCCGCACAGGGACGAATGAACACTGAAGCTTTCTTT
.,.,TRBJ1-2,TRBV18,13,CASSPDSLEGYTF,TGTGCCAGCTCACCAGACAGCTTAGAAGGCTACACCTTC
.,.,TRBJ2-3,TRBV2,14,CASQEQTKLDTQYF,TGTGCCTCACAGGAGCAGACGAAGTTAGATACGCAGTATTTT
once,.,TRBJ2-5,TRBV18,13,CASSRGIQETQYF,TGTGCCAGCTCACGGGGCATACAAGAGACCCAGTACTTC
.,TRBD1,TRBJ2-7,TRBV19,14,CASSKDRGLREQYF,TGTGCCAGTAGTAAGGACAGGGGGTTGCGCGAGCAGTACTTC
few,TRBD1,TRBJ1-2,TRBV7-8,16,CASSLERQGVIYGYTF,TGTGCCAGCAGCTTAGAAAGACAGGGGGTGATCTATGGCTACACCTTC
.,TRBD1,TRBJ2-1,TRBV7-2,16,CASSLDPGTGSNEQFF,TGTGCCAGCAGCTTAGACCCCGGGACAGGTAGCAATGAGCAGTTCTTC
medium-sized,.,TRBJ2-4,TRBV5-1,13,CASSLGEVNIQYF,TGCGCCAGCAGCTTGGGAGAAGTAAACATTCAGTACTTC
.,TRBD1,TRBJ1-2,TRBV28,14,CASSSPDRGGGYTF,TGTGCCAGCAGTTCCCCGGACAGGGGAGGTGGCTACACCTTC
.,.,TRBJ2-1,TRBV9,15,CASSRGSTNLNEQFF,TGTGCCAGCAGTCGGGGTAGCACAAATCTCAATGAGCAGTTCTTC
.,TRBD2,TRBJ2-3,TRBV7-9,16,CASSSGTSPTVDTQYF,TGTGCCAGCAGCTCCGGGACTAGCCCGACGGTTGATACGCAGTATTTT
.,.,TRBJ1-6,TRBV2,15,CASSEARAYNSPLHF,TGTGCCAGCAGTGAAGCGCGGGCGTATAATTCACCCCTCCACTTT
.,.,TRBJ2-2,TRBV11-3,16,CASSLGGSLNTGELFF,TGTGCCAGCAGCTTAGGGGGTAGCCTGAACACCGGGGAGCTGTTTTTT
.,.,TRBJ2-7,TRBV29-1,13,CSVEDPRSYEQYF,TGCAGCGTTGAAGATCCCAGGTCCTACGAGCAGTACTTC
.,.,TRBJ1-3,TRBV6-6,16,CASSYSQARDGNTIYF,TGTGCCAGCAGTTACTCTCAGGCGAGGGATGGAAACACCATATATTTT
.,.,TRBJ1-4,TRBV27,14,CASGINPRVEKLFF,TGTGCCAGCGGGATTAACCCTAGGGTTGAAAAACTGTTTTTT
.,.,TRBJ2-5,TRBV27,15,CASSPRAGTLETQYF,TGTGCCAGCAGTCCCAGAGCGGGGACACTAGAGACCCAGTACTTC
.,.,TRBJ2-5,TRBV2,13,CASSDGTGETQYF,TGTGCCAGCAGTGATGGGACCGGGGAGACCCAGTACTTC
.,.,TRBJ2-2,TRBV5-4,16,CASSLMSQWNTGELFF,TGTGCCAGCAGCTTGATGTCACAGTGGAACACCGGGGAGCTGTTTTTT
.,.,TRBJ2-1,TRBV4-3,16,CASSQAGTRSYNEQFF,TGCGCCAGCAGCCAAGCCGGGACCCGGTCCTACAATGAGCAGTTCTTC